These 5 T cell receptor beta chains were all obtained from the same sample, sequenced in a study of a mutant IDH1 vaccine in newly diagnosed glioma. Only in-frame clones appear in the TCRdb table, and some are missing; sequencing was by immunoSEQ multiplex PCR. The data show 80,000 to 100,000 clones, 82% seen once. Sample time point: baseline, week 1 (first vaccination visit). Treatment specified: pre-vaccination baseline after standard-of-care therapy. The material sequenced was PBMCs, taken from a glioma patient treated with radiotherapy, temozolomide or both. The receptors were gathered from a man aged 40-49 years with glioma. Some clones in this sample may be carry-over from other donors' samples.

This chain links TRBV28 with TRBJ1-5; no clear D gene. CDR1 and CDR2 (germline): MDHEN, SYDVKM. The CDR3 has 15 amino acids. Trimming pared 5 bases from V and 10 bases from J, leaving 21 bases between. CDR3 sequence (DNA): TGTGCCAGCAGTCTAAGGTCGAGCAGGTTTGGTCCCCAGCATTTT. It is translated as CASSLRSSRFGPQHF.

The chain uses TRBV19 and TRBJ1-1; D is ambiguous. The CDR3 length is 13 residues. Germline CDR1 LNHDA, CDR2 SQIVND (reference sequence). Trimming took 5 bases from V and 4 from J, leaving 11 bases between them. CDR3 loop: CASSGFRGTEAFF. Here the CDR3 DNA reads TGTGCCAGTAGTGGTTTCCGGGGCACTGAAGCTTTCTTT.

V gene TRBV10-3 combines with J gene TRBJ2-7; 11 positions match TRBD1. The CDR3 loop spans 16 amino acids. The germline V gene encodes CDR1 ENHRY and CDR2 SYGVKD. With V trimmed by 0 bases and J by 4 bases, 5 bases remained unmatched. The chain's CDR3 is CAISESLGQGGYEQYF. The CDR3 nucleotides read TGTGCCATCAGTGAGTCCCTGGGACAGGGGGGATACGAGCAGTACTTC.

The V gene is TRBV5-1, the J gene TRBJ1-1, with a possible D match to TRBD1 (6 bases). V lost 7 bases, J lost 0 bases, and 16 bases lay in between. CDR1 and CDR2 (germline): SGHRS, YFSETQ. This CDR3 has 15 amino acids. CDR3 coding DNA: TGCGCCAGCCGCCACCGGGACACCGTGAACACTGAAGCTTTCTTT. Residues: CASRHRDTVNTEAFF.

In DNA form, the CDR3 reads TGTGCCAGCAGCGCCGGGACGGAGTATGGCTACACCTTC. It codes for CASSAGTEYGYTF. The V call is TRBV7-9, the J call TRBJ1-2; D is possibly TRBD1 (5 bases). The V gene lost 5 bases and the J gene lost 5 bases, with 12 bases spanning the gap. Germline V gene data show CDR1 as SEHNR and CDR2 as FQNEAQ (reference sequence). The CDR3 totals 13 residues.